A selection of T cell receptor beta chains follows, all from one sample in a study of T cells after yellow fever vaccination. TCRdb reprocessed the 5' RACE reads with MiXCR, giving one entry per CDR3 protein. The sample comprises some 400,000 distinct CDR3 sequences, roughly 20% of which are singletons, and over 15% rests with the top ten. The sequences come from PBMCs, collected before the yellow fever booster vaccination. Source of these receptors: a man younger than 35 who received the YFV17D yellow fever vaccine. CDR3s include the opening cysteine and the closing phenylalanine or tryptophan. D genes are given only for firm matches. Clone size is shown for a subset of rows, as once, few, many or a class of expanded clone.

TRBV5-6	-	TRBJ2-5	-	CASSLGPPGRETQYF	TGTGCCAGCAGCCTAGGACCCCCTGGGCGAGAGACCCAGTACTTC
TRBV4-1	few	TRBJ1-5	-	CASSQDTGSNQPQHF	TGCGCCAGCAGCCAGGACACGGGGAGCAATCAGCCCCAGCATTTT
TRBV7-8	-	TRBJ1-2	-	CASMGESYGYTF	TGTGCCAGCATGGGGGAAAGCTATGGCTACACCTTC
TRBV7-3	few	TRBJ1-1	TRBD1	CASSLPTGQAFF	TGTGCCAGCAGCTTACCGACAGGGCAAGCTTTCTTT
TRBV29-1	few	TRBJ2-7	-	CSVEDPGYEQYF	TGCAGCGTTGAAGATCCAGGGTACGAGCAGTACTTC
TRBV11-2	-	TRBJ1-1	-	CASSLVRDTEAFF	TGTGCCAGCAGCTTAGTGAGGGACACTGAAGCTTTCTTT
TRBV4-1	many	TRBJ2-2	-	CASSRNTGELFF	TGTGCCAGCAGCAGGAACACCGGGGAGCTGTTTTTT
TRBV9	-	TRBJ1-2	-	CASSEPADPGYTF	TGTGCCAGCAGCGAACCAGCGGATCCTGGCTACACCTTC
TRBV4-1	-	TRBJ1-5	-	CASSRWADNQPQHF	TGCGCCAGCAGCCGATGGGCCGACAATCAGCCCCAGCATTTT
TRBV30	-	TRBJ2-7	TRBD1	CAWSVRDRVNEQYF	TGTGCCTGGAGTGTAAGGGACAGGGTCAACGAGCAGTACTTC
TRBV10-2	-	TRBJ2-5	-	CASSEGGGARETQYF	TGCGCCAGCAGTGAAGGTGGTGGTGCACGAGAGACCCAGTACTTC
TRBV7-9	-	TRBJ2-7	-	CASTTGENSYEQYF	TGTGCCAGCACAACCGGGGAGAACTCCTACGAGCAGTACTTC
TRBV15	few	TRBJ1-1	TRBD1	CATTQGQNTEAFF	TGTGCCACCACACAGGGGCAGAACACTGAAGCTTTCTTT
TRBV5-1	many	TRBJ2-7	-	CASSSWGGGNEEQYF	TGCGCCAGCAGCTCCTGGGGGGGCGGCAATGAGGAGCAGTACTTC
TRBV7-2	few	TRBJ2-1	TRBD2	CASSYSGGAGEQFF	TGTGCCAGCAGTTATAGCGGGGGGGCCGGTGAGCAGTTCTTC
TRBV27	few	TRBJ2-1	-	CASSFVSGNEQFF	TGTGCCAGCAGTTTTGTGAGTGGGAATGAGCAGTTCTTC
TRBV5-1	few	TRBJ1-2	-	CASSRDSQSHYGYTF	TGCGCCAGCAGCCGCGACAGCCAGTCCCACTATGGCTACACCTTC
TRBV4-3	-	TRBJ1-6	TRBD1	CASSLWTGEPPLHF	TGCGCCAGCAGCCTCTGGACAGGGGAACCACCCCTCCACTTT
TRBV30	-	TRBJ1-5	TRBD1	CAWTGTGDSNQPQHF	TGTGCCTGGACCGGGACAGGGGATAGCAATCAGCCCCAGCATTTT
TRBV28	few	TRBJ1-6	-	CASSSGAYNSPLHF	TGTGCCAGCAGCTCGGGGGCCTATAATTCACCCCTCCACTTT
TRBV20-1	few	TRBJ1-6	TRBD1	CSARIGGTANSPLHF	TGCAGTGCTAGAATCGGCGGGACAGCGAATTCACCCCTCCACTTT
TRBV13	few	TRBJ2-2	-	CASSLRLQGPGELFF	TGTGCCAGCAGCTTACGTCTACAGGGTCCCGGGGAGCTGTTTTTT
TRBV10-3	-	TRBJ2-7	TRBD2	CAISGLAGDPLEQYF	TGTGCCATCAGCGGACTAGCGGGGGACCCTCTCGAGCAGTACTTC
TRBV12-3/TRBV12-4	-	TRBJ1-1	TRBD1	CASRRTGHTEAFF	TGTGCCAGCAGACGGACAGGGCACACTGAAGCTTTCTTT
TRBV6-5	few	TRBJ2-2	-	CASTTDIGELFF	TGTGCCAGCACCACCGACATTGGGGAGCTGTTTTTT
TRBV5-5	few	TRBJ2-3	TRBD2	CASSPRTSWSTDTQYF	TGTGCCAGCAGCCCTAGGACTAGCTGGAGCACAGATACGCAGTATTTT
TRBV6-6	-	TRBJ2-6	TRBD1	CASSYSGDRGGSGANVLTF	TGTGCCAGCAGTTACTCGGGGGACAGGGGCGGCTCTGGGGCCAACGTCCTGACTTTC
TRBV19	few	TRBJ1-5	-	CAGGLGGVQPQHF	TGTGCCGGGGGCCTGGGGGGGGTCCAGCCCCAGCATTTT
TRBV20-1	few	TRBJ2-6	-	CSAREGSANVLTF	TGCAGTGCTAGGGAAGGATCTGCCAACGTCCTGACTTTC
TRBV4-1	-	TRBJ2-2	-	CASSQTTSGELFF	TGCGCCAGCAGCCAGACTACTTCCGGGGAGCTGTTTTTT
TRBV10-3	few	TRBJ2-2	-	CAISELFFRGTGDTGELFF	TGTGCCATCAGTGAGTTGTTCTTTCGGGGGACTGGCGACACCGGGGAGCTGTTTTTT
TRBV20-1	-	TRBJ2-7	TRBD2	CSARETSGGINYEQYF	TGCAGTGCTAGAGAGACTAGCGGGGGGATCAACTACGAGCAGTACTTC
TRBV27	many	TRBJ2-1	-	CASSLLLPGVEQFF	TGTGCCAGCAGTTTATTACTCCCGGGGGTCGAGCAGTTCTTC
TRBV7-2	-	TRBJ2-3	-	CASSLRRRAQYF	TGTGCCAGCAGCTTGAGGAGGCGGGCGCAGTATTTT
TRBV3-1	many	TRBJ2-7	TRBD2	CASSQHGRGAYEQYF	TGTGCCAGCAGCCAACATGGGAGGGGAGCGTACGAGCAGTACTTC
TRBV29-1	few	TRBJ1-1	-	CSALDSMNTEAFF	TGCAGCGCTCTAGACAGCATGAACACTGAAGCTTTCTTT
TRBV6-5	-	TRBJ1-2	-	CASRRDSPNYGYTF	TGTGCCAGCAGACGGGACTCACCGAACTATGGCTACACCTTC
TRBV29-1	-	TRBJ2-7	-	CSVEGSDHGGEQYF	TGCAGCGTTGAAGGTTCGGATCACGGGGGCGAGCAGTACTTC
TRBV12-3/TRBV12-4	few	TRBJ2-5	TRBD1	CASTGQVQETQYF	TGTGCCAGCACCGGACAGGTCCAAGAGACCCAGTACTTC
TRBV20-1	-	TRBJ2-3	-	CSARPLTPSTDTQYF	TGCAGTGCTAGACCCTTAACTCCTAGCACAGATACGCAGTATTTT
TRBV30	few	TRBJ2-1	-	CAWSPSNEQFF	TGTGCCTGGTCCCCTTCGAATGAGCAGTTCTTC
TRBV4-3	-	TRBJ2-2	-	CASSHLVDRELFF	TGCGCCAGCAGCCATTTGGTTGATAGGGAGCTGTTTTTT
TRBV7-2	few	TRBJ1-1	-	CASSLVGTNVNTEAFF	TGTGCCAGCAGCTTAGTAGGGACAAACGTGAACACTGAAGCTTTCTTT
TRBV5-6	few	TRBJ2-5	-	CASLQGAGETQYF	TGTGCCAGCCTACAAGGGGCGGGAGAGACCCAGTACTTC
TRBV5-4	-	TRBJ1-1	TRBD1	CASTKRTGMGISAEAFF	TGTGCCAGCACCAAACGGACAGGGATGGGGATTAGCGCTGAAGCTTTCTTT
TRBV10-3	-	TRBJ1-5	-	CAISESNSGPSNQPQHF	TGTGCCATCAGTGAGTCGAATTCGGGGCCCAGCAATCAGCCCCAGCATTTT
TRBV7-9	-	TRBJ1-1	-	CASSLTGRTEAFF	TGTGCCAGCAGCTTAACAGGGAGGACTGAAGCTTTCTTT
TRBV7-9	many	TRBJ2-3	TRBD2	CASSLGSGGPTDTQYF	TGTGCCAGCAGCTTGGGAAGCGGGGGACCCACAGATACGCAGTATTTT
TRBV28	once	TRBJ1-6	-	CASSTTGTLSYNSPLHF	TGTGCCAGCAGTACCACAGGGACCCTCTCCTATAATTCACCCCTCCACTTT
TRBV11-2	few	TRBJ1-2	-	CASSPSWGASNYGYTF	TGTGCCAGCAGCCCCTCGTGGGGAGCTTCGAACTATGGCTACACCTTC